Sequencing of this T cell receptor beta chain was carried out in a study of blood T cell repertoires in COVID-19. In the study overall: The United States, Italy and Spain were the sources of the acute and convalescent COVID-19 samples. The analysed material was cDNA or gDNA that came from T cells, B-cell-depleted T cells, or PBMCs.

The V end lost 4 bases, the J end lost 3 bases, and 19 bases lay between the germline ends. Germline V gene lookup returns CDR1 LGHNT and CDR2 FRNRAP. The CDR3 extends over 17 amino acids. As processed by the authors: Estimates of nucleated cell counts were drawn from the amplification of reference gene primers. TCRdb keeps only in-frame clones here, not all; method: immunoSEQ multiplex PCR. The DNA was the basis for D and trimming; V, J and clone size are from that table. The sample holds about 120,000 clones, over 75% seen once. The receptor was derived from a man aged 60 to 69 with acute or convalescent COVID-19. The chain links TRBV12-5 to TRBJ2-1; the D gene is possibly TRBD2 (5 bases). The sample was peripheral blood. CDR3 in DNA: TGTGCTAGTGGTTCCCCGCGGAGTAGCGCGCTCTACAATGAGCAGTTCTTC. Protein sequence: CASGSPRSSALYNEQFF.